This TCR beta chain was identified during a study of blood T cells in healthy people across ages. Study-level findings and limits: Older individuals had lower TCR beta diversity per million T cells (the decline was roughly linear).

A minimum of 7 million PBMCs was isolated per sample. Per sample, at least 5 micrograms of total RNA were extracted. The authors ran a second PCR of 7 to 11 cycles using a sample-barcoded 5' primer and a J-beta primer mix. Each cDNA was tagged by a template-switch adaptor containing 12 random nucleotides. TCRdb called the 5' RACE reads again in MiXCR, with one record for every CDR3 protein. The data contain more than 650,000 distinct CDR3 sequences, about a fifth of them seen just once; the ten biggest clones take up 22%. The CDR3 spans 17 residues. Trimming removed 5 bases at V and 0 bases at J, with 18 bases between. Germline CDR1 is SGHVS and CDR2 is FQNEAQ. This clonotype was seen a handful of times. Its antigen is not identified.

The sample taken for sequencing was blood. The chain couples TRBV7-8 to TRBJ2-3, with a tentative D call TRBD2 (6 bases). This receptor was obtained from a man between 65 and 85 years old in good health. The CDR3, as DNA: TGTGCCAGCAGCCCCGCTCCTCCGGGACTTAGCACAGATACGCAGTATTTT. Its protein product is CASSPAPPGLSTDTQYF.